This note documents a single T cell receptor (beta chain) sequence. The entry originates in a study of technical replicates of blood from a handful of donors. Clones were read by immunoSEQ multiplex PCR, and TCRdb kept only the in-frame ones, dropping some. The data hold some 82,000 clones, with around 97% observed a single time. Germline V gives CDR1 SGHNT, CDR2 YENEEA. Trimming cost V 0 bases and J 3 bases, with 8 bases left between them. The CDR3 has 14 amino acids. The source of this sequence is a human donor in good health. V gene TRBV11-3 combines with J gene TRBJ1-1; D is unresolved. Material: T cells isolated from PBMCs. The CDR3: CASSLEPSDTEAFF. CDR3 nucleotides: TGTGCCAGCAGCTTAGAGCCCTCGGACACTGAAGCTTTCTTT.